This T cell receptor beta chain comes out of a study of beta chain features in type 1 diabetes. Note on this clone: Antigen: not known.

General observations from the study: In all four CD4+ subsets, TCRB CDR3 length was significantly, moderately reduced in type 1 diabetes. The study found that naive, central memory and Treg TCRB repertoires appeared more similar in patients than in healthy donors. Insertions at VDJ junctions were less frequent in type 1 diabetes patients. These patients also deleted more nucleotides at the same junctions. Still unanswered here is whether HLA type influences TCRB rearrangement.

Expressed TCRB transcripts were sequenced after all isolated RNA was converted to cDNA. Profiling relied on immunoSEQ multiplex PCR, and the TCRdb table lists in-frame clones only, not all of them. The repertoire holds some 500,000 clones, roughly an eighth seen once, with over 0.035% in the top ten. Germline loops: CDR1 SGDLS, CDR2 YYNGEE. The CDR3 spans 15 residues. V lost 4 bases and J lost 5; bases outside the gene matches: 11. The chain uses TRBV9 and TRBJ2-5, with 7 bases lining up with TRBD2. This receptor was identified in a woman under 30 in good health. Material: naive CD4+ T cells from blood. The CDR3 sequence is CASSTSGTALETQYF. The DNA of the CDR3 is TGTGCCAGCAGCACCAGCGGGACGGCCCTGGAGACCCAGTACTTC.